This T cell receptor beta chain was retrieved from a study of shared clonotypes between healthy human individuals. Overall study findings and caveats: It was observed that 4% to 6% of naive CD4 clonotypes were shared across several donors.

Only CD45RO-negative cells positively selected for CCR7 counted as naive CD8 cells, so terminally differentiated effector memory CD45RA+ cells were excluded. About this clone itself: No antigen is known for it.

Per germline, CDR1 SGHDN and CDR2 FVKESK. The CDR3 spans 16 residues. V dropped 0 bases and J dropped 0 bases, with 8 bases sitting between them. Only in-frame clones appear in the TCRdb table, and some are missing; sequencing was by immunoSEQ multiplex PCR. In the table there are millions of clones, approximately 95% of which are singletons. The chain joins TRBV14 to TRBJ1-4; D unclear. The sequenced sample was naive CD8+ T cells sorted from blood. The TCR was taken from a man younger than 35 in good health. The CDR3 DNA reads TGTGCCAGCAGCCAAGATCCGCGGACAACTAATGAAAAACTGTTTTTT. Its translation: CASSQDPRTTNEKLFF.